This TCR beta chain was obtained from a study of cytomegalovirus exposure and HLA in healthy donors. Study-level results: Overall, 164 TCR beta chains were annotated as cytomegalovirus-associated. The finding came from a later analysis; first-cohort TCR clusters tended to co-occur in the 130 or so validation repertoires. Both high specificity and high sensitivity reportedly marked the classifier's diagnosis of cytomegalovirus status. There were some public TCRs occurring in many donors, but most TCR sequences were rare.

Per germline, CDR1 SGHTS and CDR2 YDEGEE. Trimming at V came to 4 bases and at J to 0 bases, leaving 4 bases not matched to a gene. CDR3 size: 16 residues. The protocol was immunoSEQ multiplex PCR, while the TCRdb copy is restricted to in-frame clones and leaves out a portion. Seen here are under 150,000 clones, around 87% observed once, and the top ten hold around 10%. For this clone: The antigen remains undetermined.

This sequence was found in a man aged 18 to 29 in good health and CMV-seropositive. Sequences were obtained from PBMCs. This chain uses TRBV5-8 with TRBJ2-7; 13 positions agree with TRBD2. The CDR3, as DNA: TGTGCCAGCAGCCCCGGACTAGCGGGAGTCTCCTACGAGCAGTACTTC. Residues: CASSPGLAGVSYEQYF.